Listed here are 8 T cell receptor beta chains from one sample, sequenced in a study of cytomegalovirus exposure and HLA in healthy donors. PCR primers comprised 60 Vbeta and 13 Jbeta primers. Clones were read by immunoSEQ multiplex PCR, and TCRdb kept only the in-frame ones, dropping some. This sample has about 130,000 clones, with roughly four fifths found just once. The sample was PBMCs. These receptors were obtained from a girl aged 2-10 years in good health and CMV-seronegative.

V gene TRBV5-6 combines with J gene TRBJ2-2, with 9 bases aligning to TRBD1. The V segment lost 0 bases and the J segment 3 bases; nucleotides outside the gene matches: 3. Germline V gene lookup returns CDR1 SGHDT and CDR2 YYEEEE. The CDR3 spans 16 residues. The CDR3 loop reads CASSLETGGDTGELFF. CDR3 bases: TGTGCCAGCAGCTTGGAGACAGGGGGTGACACCGGGGAGCTGTTTTTT.

The genes are TRBV19 and TRBJ2-3, with D possibly being TRBD2 (5 bases). This CDR3 spans 18 amino acids. Germline-derived CDR1 and CDR2 are LNHDA and SQIVND (reference sequence). Trimming stripped 1 base from V and 6 bases from J, with 23 bases between. CDR3 region: CASSIVLGGRHAWDTQYF. CDR3 nucleotides: TGTGCCAGTAGTATAGTCCTCGGCGGGCGACATGCATGGGATACGCAGTATTTT.

This clone turned up a few times. The chain employs TRBV2 and TRBJ1-1; D may be TRBD1 (6 bases). Germline V gene sequence: CDR1 SNHLY, CDR2 FYNNEI. The CDR3 extends over 11 amino acids. V lost 9 bases to trimming and J lost 1 base, with 6 bases between them. In nucleotides, the CDR3 is TGTGCCAGGACAGGGAACACTGAAGCTTTCTTT. It is translated as CARTGNTEAFF.

The V gene is TRBV6-5, the J gene TRBJ1-3; TRBD1 aligns across 9 bases. This CDR3 has 15 residues. CDR1 is MNHEY, CDR2 SVGAGI, per germline. V lost 8 bases and J lost 1; bases outside the gene matches: 6. The CDR3 loop is CASRLGQGSGNTIYF. In nucleotides, the CDR3 is TGTGCCAGCCGTCTGGGACAGGGATCTGGAAACACCATATATTTT.

CDR3 amino acids: CASSRMSPSQGEEKLFF. In DNA form, the CDR3 reads TGCGCCAGCAGCCGCATGTCCCCGTCCCAGGGGGAGGAAAAACTGTTTTTT. This chain links TRBV5-1 with TRBJ1-4, with TRBD1 matching over 7 bases. The J segment lost 8 bases and the V segment lost 4 bases, leaving 17 bases of the junction unmatched. Germline V CDR1 and CDR2: SGHRS, YFSETQ. This CDR3 region has 17 residues.

The rearrangement joins TRBV10-3 to TRBJ1-5; the match to TRBD1 covers 7 bases. Germline V gene lookup returns CDR1 ENHRY and CDR2 SYGVKD. Trimming cost V 0 bases and J 5 bases; bases outside gene matches: 4. The CDR3 totals 15 residues. The CDR3 coding sequence is TGTGCCATCAGTGAGTCAGGGACAGATCATCAGCCCCAGCATTTT. Translated, it gives CAISESGTDHQPQHF.

The genes are TRBV28 and TRBJ2-5; D may be TRBD2 (6 bases). Germline V gene data show CDR1 as MDHEN and CDR2 as SYDVKM. V lost 5 bases to trimming and J lost 2 bases, with 15 bases between them. The CDR3 has 15 residues. The CDR3: CASSTLGGGQETQYF. In DNA, the CDR3 is TGTGCCAGCAGTACCCTGGGTGGGGGGCAAGAGACCCAGTACTTC. The variable domain in full, with the rest retrieved from reference TRBV28 and TRBJ2-5, is DVKVTQSSRYLVKRTGEKVFLECVQDMDHENMFWYRQDPGLGLRLIYFSYDVKMKEKGDIPEGYSVSREKKERFSLILESASTNQTSMYLCASSTLGGGQETQYFGPGTRLLVL.

The V gene is TRBV13, the J gene TRBJ2-3, with a tentative D call TRBD2 (6 bases). Per germline, CDR1 PRHDT and CDR2 FYEKMQ (reference sequence). The V and J ends lost 5 bases and 3 bases respectively, with 15 bases between them. The CDR3 is 15 amino acids. The DNA for the CDR3 is TGTGCCAGCAGCCCTGAAACGGGGGTTACAGATACGCAGTATTTT. Its protein is CASSPETGVTDTQYF.